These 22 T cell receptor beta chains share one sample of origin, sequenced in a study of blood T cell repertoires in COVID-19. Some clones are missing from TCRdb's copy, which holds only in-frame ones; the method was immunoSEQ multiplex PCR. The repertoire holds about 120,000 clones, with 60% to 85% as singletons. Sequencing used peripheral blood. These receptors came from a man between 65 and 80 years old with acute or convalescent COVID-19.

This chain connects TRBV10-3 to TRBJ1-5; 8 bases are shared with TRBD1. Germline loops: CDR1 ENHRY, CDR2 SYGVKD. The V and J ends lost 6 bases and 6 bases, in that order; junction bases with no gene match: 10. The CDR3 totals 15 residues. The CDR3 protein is CAIREGQGAGQPQHF. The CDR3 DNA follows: TGTGCCATCAGGGAGGGGCAGGGGGCAGGTCAGCCCCAGCATTTT.

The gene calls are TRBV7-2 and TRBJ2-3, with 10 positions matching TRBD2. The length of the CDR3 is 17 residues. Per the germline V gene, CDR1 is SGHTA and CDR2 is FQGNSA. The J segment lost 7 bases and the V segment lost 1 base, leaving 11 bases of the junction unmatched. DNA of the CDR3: TGTGCCAGCAGCTTAGGGCTAGCGGGGGCCCCTACCCATACGCAGTATTTT. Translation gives CASSLGLAGAPTHTQYF. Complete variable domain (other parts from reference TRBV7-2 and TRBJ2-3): GAGVSQSPSNKVTEKGKDVELRCDPISGHTALYWYRQSLGQGLEFLIYFQGNSAPDKSGLPSDRFSAERTGGSVSTLTIQRTQQEDSAVYLCASSLGLAGAPTHTQYFGPGTRLTVL.

The CDR3 DNA reads TGCGCCAGCAGCTTGGGTACAGGGTTTGCCGGGGAGCTGTTTTTT. It specifies CASSLGTGFAGELFF. V gene TRBV5-1 combines with J gene TRBJ2-2; a weak D match, TRBD1 (6 bases). V lost 0 bases to trimming and J lost 6 bases, with 12 bases between them. The CDR3 length is 15 residues. Germline loops: CDR1 SGHRS, CDR2 YFSETQ.

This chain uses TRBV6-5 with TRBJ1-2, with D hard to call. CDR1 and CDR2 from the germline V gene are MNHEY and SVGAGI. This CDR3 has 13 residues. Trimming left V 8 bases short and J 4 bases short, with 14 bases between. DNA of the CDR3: TGTGCCAGCGGTTTCGGTCTGGTCTATGGCTACACCTTC. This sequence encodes CASGFGLVYGYTF.

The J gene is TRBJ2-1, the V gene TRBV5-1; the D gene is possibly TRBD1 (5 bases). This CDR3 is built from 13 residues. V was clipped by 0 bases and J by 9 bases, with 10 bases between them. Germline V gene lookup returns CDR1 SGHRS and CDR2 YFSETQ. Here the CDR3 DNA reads TGCGCCAGCAGCTTGGCCCAGGGAAGTGAGCAGTTCTTC. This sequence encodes CASSLAQGSEQFF.

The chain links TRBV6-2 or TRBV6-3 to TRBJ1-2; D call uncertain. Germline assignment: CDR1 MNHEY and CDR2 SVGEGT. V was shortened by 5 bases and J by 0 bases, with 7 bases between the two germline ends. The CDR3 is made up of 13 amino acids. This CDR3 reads CASSQTANYGYTF. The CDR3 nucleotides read TGTGCCAGCAGTCAAACGGCTAACTATGGCTACACCTTC.

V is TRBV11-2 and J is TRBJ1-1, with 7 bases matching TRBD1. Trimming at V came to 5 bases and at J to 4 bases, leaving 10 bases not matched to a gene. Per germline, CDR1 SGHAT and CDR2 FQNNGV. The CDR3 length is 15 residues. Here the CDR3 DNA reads TGTGCCAGCAGCCTACTCCCAGGGGGTGGCACTGAAGCTTTCTTT. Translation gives CASSLLPGGGTEAFF.

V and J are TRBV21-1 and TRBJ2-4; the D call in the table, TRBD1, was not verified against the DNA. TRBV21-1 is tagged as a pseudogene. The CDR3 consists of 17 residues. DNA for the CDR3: TGTGCCAGCAGCAAACCTAGGTCAGGGGAGGCCAAAAACATTCAGTACTTC. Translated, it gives CASSKPRSGEAKNIQYF.

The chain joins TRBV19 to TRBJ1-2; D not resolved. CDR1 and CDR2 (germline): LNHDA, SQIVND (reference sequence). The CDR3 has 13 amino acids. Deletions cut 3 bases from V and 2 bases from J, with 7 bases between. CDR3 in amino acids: CASSIIRNYGYTF. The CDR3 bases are TGTGCCAGTAGTATTATCAGGAACTATGGCTACACCTTC.

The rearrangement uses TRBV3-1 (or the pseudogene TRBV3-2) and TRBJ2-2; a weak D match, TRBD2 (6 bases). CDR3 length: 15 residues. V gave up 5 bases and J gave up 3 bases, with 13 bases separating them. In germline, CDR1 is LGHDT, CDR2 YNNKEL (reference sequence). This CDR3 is CASSGGTGDTGELFF. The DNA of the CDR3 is TGTGCCAGCAGCGGGGGAACGGGGGACACCGGGGAGCTGTTTTTT.

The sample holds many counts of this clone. Written as DNA, the CDR3 is TGTGCCAGCAACCCGGGGGAGTCGGCTGAAGCTTTCTTT. It yields the protein CASNPGESAEAFF. The rearrangement joins TRBV6-5 to TRBJ1-1; a possible D gene is TRBD1 (5 bases). Trimming removed 7 bases at V and 6 bases at J, with 15 bases between. The CDR3 is 13 residues long. Germline values: CDR1 MNHEY, CDR2 SVGAGI.

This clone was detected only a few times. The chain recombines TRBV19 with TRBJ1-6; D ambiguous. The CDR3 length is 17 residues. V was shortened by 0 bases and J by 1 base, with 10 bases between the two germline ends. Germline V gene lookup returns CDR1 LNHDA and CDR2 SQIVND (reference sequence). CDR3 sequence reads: CASSIDLKSSYNSPLHF. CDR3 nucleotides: TGTGCCAGTAGTATAGATCTCAAGAGTTCCTATAATTCACCCCTCCACTTT.

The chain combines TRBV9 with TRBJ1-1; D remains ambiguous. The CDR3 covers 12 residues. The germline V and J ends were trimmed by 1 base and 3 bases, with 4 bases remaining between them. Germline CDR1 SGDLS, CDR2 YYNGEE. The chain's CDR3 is CASSVLDTEAFF. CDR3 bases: TGTGCCAGCAGCGTATTAGACACTGAAGCTTTCTTT. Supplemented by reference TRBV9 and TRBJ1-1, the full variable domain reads DSGVTQTPKHLITATGQRVTLRCSPRSGDLSVYWYQQSLDQGLQFLIQYYNGEERAKGNILERFSAQQFPDLHSELNLSSLELGDSALYFCASSVLDTEAFFGQGTRLTVV.

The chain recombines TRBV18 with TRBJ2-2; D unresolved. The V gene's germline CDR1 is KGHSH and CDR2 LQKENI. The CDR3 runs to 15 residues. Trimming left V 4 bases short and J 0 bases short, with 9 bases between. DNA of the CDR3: TGTGCCAGCTCACAAACAATAACGAACACCGGGGAGCTGTTTTTT. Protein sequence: CASSQTITNTGELFF.

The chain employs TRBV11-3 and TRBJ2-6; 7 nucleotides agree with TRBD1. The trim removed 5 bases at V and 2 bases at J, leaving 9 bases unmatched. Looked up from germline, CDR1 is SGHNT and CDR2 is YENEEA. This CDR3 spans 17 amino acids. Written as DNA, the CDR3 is TGTGCCAGCAGCCCAACACTCACAGGGGCTGGGGCCAACGTCCTGACTTTC. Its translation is CASSPTLTGAGANVLTF.

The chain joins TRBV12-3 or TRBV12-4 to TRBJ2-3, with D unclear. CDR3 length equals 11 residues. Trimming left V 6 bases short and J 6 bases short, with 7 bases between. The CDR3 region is CASRYLDTQYF. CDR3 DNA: TGTGCCAGCAGGTACTTGGATACGCAGTATTTT.

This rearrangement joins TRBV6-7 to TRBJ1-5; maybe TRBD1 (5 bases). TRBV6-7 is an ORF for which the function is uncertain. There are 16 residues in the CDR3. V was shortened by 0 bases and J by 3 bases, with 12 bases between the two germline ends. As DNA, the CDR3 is TGTGCCAGCAGTTACTCAAAAGGGGTGGACAATCAGCCCCAGCATTTT. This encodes CASSYSKGVDNQPQHF.

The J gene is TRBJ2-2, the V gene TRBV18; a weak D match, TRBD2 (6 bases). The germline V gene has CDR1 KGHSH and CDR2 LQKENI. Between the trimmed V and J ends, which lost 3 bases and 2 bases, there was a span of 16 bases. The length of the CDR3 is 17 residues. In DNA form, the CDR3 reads TGTGCCAGCTCACCGGAGACGGGACTCATAAACACCGGGGAGCTGTTTTTT. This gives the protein CASSPETGLINTGELFF.

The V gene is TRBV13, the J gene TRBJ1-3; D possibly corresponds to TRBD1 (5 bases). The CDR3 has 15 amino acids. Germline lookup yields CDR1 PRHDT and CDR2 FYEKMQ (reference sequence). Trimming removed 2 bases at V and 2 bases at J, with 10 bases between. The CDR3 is CASSLFGRAGNTIYF. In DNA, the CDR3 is TGTGCCAGCAGCTTATTTGGCAGGGCTGGAAACACCATATATTTT.

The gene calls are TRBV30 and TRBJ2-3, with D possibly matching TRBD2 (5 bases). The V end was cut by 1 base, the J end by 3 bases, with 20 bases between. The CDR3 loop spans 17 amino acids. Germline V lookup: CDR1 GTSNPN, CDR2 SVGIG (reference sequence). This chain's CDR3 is CAWSGALGIGGTDTQYF. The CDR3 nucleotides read TGTGCCTGGAGTGGAGCCCTGGGCATCGGCGGGACAGATACGCAGTATTTT.

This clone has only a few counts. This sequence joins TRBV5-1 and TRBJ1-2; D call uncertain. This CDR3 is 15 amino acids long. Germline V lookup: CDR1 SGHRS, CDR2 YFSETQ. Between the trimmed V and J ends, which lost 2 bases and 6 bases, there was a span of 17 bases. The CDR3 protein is CASSLRPGNLDGYTF. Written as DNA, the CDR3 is TGCGCCAGCAGCTTAAGACCGGGGAATTTAGATGGCTACACCTTC.

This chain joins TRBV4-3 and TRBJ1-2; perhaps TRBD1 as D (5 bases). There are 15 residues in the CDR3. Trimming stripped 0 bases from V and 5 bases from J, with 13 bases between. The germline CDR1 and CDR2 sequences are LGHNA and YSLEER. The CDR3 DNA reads TGCGCCAGCAGCCAAGAAAGCCAGGGCCGGTATGGCTACACCTTC. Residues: CASSQESQGRYGYTF.